This TCR beta chain was identified during a study of neurological immune-mediated disorders. Overall study context: Relapsing-remitting forms accounted for most of the roughly 35 multiple sclerosis patients and secondary progressive forms for 3.

One entry per CDR3 protein, called by TCRdb with MiXCR from the 5' RACE reads. The table records around 60,000 distinct CDR3 sequences, roughly 3.5% of them present only once. At least ten counts were recorded for this clonotype. Its target is not known. Study-wide points: The highest TCR clonal expansion occurred in HTLV-1-associated myelopathy; multiple sclerosis fell below healthy controls. Phylogenetic grouping assigned the repertoires of 18 of 34 multiple sclerosis patients to a single cluster of related CDR3 sequences. This cluster may be a repertoire-level signature. Association with the multiple sclerosis repertoire cluster was not found for any clinical or MRI feature.

The V gene lost 0 bases and the J gene lost 0 bases, with 8 bases spanning the gap. CDR3 length: 15 amino acids. This clonotype originated in a woman in her sixties or seventies with multiple sclerosis. Sequenced input: PBMCs. V and J are TRBV12-3 or TRBV12-4 and TRBJ1-1; D is unclear. This chain's CDR3 is CASSLAGSVNTEAFF. The CDR3 DNA sequence: TGTGCCAGCAGTTTAGCAGGCAGTGTGAACACTGAAGCTTTCTTT.